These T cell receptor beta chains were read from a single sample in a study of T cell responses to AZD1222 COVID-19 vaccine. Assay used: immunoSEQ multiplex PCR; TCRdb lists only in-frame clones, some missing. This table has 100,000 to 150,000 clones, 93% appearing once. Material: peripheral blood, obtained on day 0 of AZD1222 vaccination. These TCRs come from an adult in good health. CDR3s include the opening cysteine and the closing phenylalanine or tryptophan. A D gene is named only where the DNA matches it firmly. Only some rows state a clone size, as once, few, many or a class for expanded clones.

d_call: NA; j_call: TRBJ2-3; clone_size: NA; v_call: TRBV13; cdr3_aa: CASSLTQGSDTQYF; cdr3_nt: TGTGCCAGCAGCTTAACGCAGGGTTCAGATACGCAGTATTTT
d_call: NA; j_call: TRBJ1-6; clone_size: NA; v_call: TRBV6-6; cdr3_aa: CASRRTDHNSPLHF; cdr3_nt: TGTGCCAGCAGGAGGACAGATCATAATTCACCCCTCCACTTT
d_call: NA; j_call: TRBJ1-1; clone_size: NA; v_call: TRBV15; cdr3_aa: CATSRDPNPNTEAFF; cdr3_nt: TGTGCCACCAGCAGAGATCCCAACCCGAACACTGAAGCTTTCTTT
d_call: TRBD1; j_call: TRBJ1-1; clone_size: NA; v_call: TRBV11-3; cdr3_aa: CASSLGGQEAFF; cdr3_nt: TGTGCCAGCAGCTTAGGGGGACAGGAAGCTTTCTTT
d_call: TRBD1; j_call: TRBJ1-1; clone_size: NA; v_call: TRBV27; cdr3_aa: CASSPRTGLNTEAFF; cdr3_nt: TGTGCCAGCAGTCCTCGGACAGGGCTAAACACTGAAGCTTTCTTT
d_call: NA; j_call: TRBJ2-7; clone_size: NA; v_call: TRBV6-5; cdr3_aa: CASRGANYEQYF; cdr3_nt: TGTGCCAGCAGGGGGGCTAACTACGAGCAGTACTTC
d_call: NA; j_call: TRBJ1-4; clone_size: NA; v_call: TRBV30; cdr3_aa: CAWIDEHWEKLFF; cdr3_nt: TGTGCCTGGATCGATGAACATTGGGAAAAACTGTTTTTT
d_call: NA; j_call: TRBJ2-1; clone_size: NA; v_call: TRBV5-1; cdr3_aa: CASSYGLNNEQFF; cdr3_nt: TGCGCCAGCAGCTACGGACTTAACAATGAGCAGTTCTTC
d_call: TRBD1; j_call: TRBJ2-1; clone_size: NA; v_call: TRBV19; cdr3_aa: CATSTGDRYNEQFF; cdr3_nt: TGTGCCACCTCAACAGGGGATAGGTACAATGAGCAGTTCTTC
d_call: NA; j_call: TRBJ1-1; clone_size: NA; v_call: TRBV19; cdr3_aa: CASSRTASNTEAFF; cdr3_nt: TGTGCCAGTAGTCGGACGGCATCGAACACTGAAGCTTTCTTT
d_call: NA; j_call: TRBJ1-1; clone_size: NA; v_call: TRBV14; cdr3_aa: CASSQGGNTEAFF; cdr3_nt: TGTGCCAGCAGCCAAGGGGGCAACACTGAAGCTTTCTTT
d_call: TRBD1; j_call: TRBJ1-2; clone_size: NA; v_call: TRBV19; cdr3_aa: CASRPRQGPFYGYTF; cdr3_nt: TGTGCCAGTCGCCCTAGACAGGGGCCGTTCTATGGCTACACCTTC
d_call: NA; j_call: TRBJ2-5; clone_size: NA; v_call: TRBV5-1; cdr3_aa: CASSLITETETQYF; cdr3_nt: TGCGCCAGCAGCTTGATTACGGAAACGGAGACCCAGTACTTC
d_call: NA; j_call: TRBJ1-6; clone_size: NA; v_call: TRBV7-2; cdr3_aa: CASSYRANYPLHF; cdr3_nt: TGTGCCAGCAGCTACAGGGCAAATTATCCCCTCCACTTT
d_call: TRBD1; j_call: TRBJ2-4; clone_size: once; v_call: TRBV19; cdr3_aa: CASSTPQGEAKNIQYF; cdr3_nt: TGTGCCAGTAGTACGCCCCAGGGGGAAGCCAAAAACATTCAGTACTTC
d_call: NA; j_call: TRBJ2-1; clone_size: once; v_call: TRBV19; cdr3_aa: CASSTPGLGRNEQFF; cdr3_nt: TGTGCCAGTAGTACCCCGGGACTTGGCCGCAATGAGCAGTTCTTC
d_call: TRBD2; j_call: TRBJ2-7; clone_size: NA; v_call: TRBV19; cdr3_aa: CASSIAPGSGDPSYEQYF; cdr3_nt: TGTGCCAGTAGTATAGCCCCCGGCAGCGGGGACCCCTCCTACGAGCAGTACTTC
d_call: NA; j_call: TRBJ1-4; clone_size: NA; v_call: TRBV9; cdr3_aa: CASSGVATNEKLFF; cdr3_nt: TGTGCCAGCAGCGGAGTAGCAACTAATGAAAAACTGTTTTTT
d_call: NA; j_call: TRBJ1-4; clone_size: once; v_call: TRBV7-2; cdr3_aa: CASNFGGPREKLFF; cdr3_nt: TGTGCCAGCAATTTCGGGGGCCCAAGGGAAAAACTGTTTTTT
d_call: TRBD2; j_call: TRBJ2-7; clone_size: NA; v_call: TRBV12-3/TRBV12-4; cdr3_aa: CASSPGTSVEQYF; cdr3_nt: TGTGCCAGCAGTCCCGGGACTAGCGTCGAGCAGTACTTC
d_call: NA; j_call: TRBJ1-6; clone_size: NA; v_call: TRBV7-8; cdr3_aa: CASSLNEGSSSYNSPLHF; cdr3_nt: TGTGCCAGCAGCCTCAACGAAGGGTCTAGCTCCTATAATTCACCCCTCCACTTT
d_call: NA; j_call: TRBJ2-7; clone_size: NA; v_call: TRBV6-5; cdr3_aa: CASSSSSGTPYEQYF; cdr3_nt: TGTGCCAGCAGTTCCAGTAGCGGAACCCCCTACGAGCAGTACTTC
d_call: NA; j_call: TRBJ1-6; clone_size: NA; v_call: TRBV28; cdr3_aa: CASSFDLSPLHF; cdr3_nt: TGTGCCAGCAGTTTCGATCTGTCACCCCTCCACTTT
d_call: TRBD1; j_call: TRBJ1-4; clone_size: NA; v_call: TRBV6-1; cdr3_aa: CASSGPRGTGAYNEKLFF; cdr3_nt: TGTGCCAGCAGTGGTCCCCGCGGGACAGGGGCCTACAATGAAAAACTGTTTTTT
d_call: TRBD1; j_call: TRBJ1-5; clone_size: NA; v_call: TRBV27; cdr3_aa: CASSRQGDGNQPQHF; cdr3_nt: TGTGCCAGCAGCCGACAGGGGGATGGCAATCAGCCCCAGCATTTT
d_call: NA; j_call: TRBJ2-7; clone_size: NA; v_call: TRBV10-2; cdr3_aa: CASSVLATGYEQYF; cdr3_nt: TGCGCCAGCAGTGTTCTAGCAACCGGCTACGAGCAGTACTTC
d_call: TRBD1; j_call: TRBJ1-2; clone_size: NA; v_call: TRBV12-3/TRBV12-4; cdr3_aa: CASSPDRDYGYTF; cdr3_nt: TGTGCCAGCAGTCCCGACAGGGACTATGGCTACACCTTC
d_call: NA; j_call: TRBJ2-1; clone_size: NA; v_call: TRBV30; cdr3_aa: CAWVRGRSYNEQFF; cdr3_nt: TGTGCCTGGGTCCGGGGTCGGTCCTACAATGAGCAGTTCTTC
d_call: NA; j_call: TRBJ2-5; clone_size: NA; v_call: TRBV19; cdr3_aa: CASSRTTLETQYF; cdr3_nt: TGTGCCAGTAGTAGGACCACCCTTGAGACCCAGTACTTC
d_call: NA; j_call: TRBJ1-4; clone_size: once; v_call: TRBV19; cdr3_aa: CASSMGGKLFF; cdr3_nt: TGTGCCAGTAGTATGGGAGGAAAACTGTTTTTT
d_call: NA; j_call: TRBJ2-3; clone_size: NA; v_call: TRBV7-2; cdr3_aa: CASSLSAGSDTQYF; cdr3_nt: TGTGCCAGCAGCTTAAGTGCGGGTTCAGATACGCAGTATTTT
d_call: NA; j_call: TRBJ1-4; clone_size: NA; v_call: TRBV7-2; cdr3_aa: CASSLQGQSDEKLFF; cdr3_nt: TGTGCCAGCAGCTTACAAGGACAGTCGGATGAAAAACTGTTTTTT
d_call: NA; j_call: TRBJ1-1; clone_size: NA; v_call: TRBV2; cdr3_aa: CASSSSRTGTEAFF; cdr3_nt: TGTGCCAGCAGTTCTTCCCGGACGGGGACTGAAGCTTTCTTT
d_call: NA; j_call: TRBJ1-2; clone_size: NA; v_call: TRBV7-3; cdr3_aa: CASSEGDGYGYTF; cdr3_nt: TGTGCCAGCTCCGAGGGGGACGGCTATGGCTACACCTTC
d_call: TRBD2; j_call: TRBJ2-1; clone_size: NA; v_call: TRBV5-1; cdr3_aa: CASSRLAGVSSYNEQFF; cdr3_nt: TGCGCCAGCAGCCGACTAGCGGGGGTAAGCTCCTACAATGAGCAGTTCTTC
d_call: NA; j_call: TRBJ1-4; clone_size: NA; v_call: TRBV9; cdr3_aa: CASGGPSPTNEKLFF; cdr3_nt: TGTGCCAGCGGCGGACCGTCGCCGACTAATGAAAAACTGTTTTTT
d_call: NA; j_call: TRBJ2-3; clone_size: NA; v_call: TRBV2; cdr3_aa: CASSVRQTDTQYF; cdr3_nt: TGTGCCAGCAGTGTAAGACAGACAGATACGCAGTATTTT
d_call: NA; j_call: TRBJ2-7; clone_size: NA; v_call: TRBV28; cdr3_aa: CASSGSYEQYF; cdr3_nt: TGTGCCAGCAGCGGCTCCTACGAGCAGTACTTC
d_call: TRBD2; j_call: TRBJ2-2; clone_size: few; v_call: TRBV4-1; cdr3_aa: CASSLAGGPGELFF; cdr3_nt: TGCGCCAGCAGCTTAGCGGGAGGGCCCGGGGAGCTGTTTTTT
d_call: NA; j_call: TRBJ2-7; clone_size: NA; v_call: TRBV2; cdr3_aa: CASSATGFQYF; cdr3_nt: TGTGCCAGCAGCGCAACAGGGTTTCAGTACTTC
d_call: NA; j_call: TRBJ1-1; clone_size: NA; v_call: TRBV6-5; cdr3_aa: CASSTRLNTEAFF; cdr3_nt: TGTGCCAGCAGTACAAGATTGAACACTGAAGCTTTCTTT
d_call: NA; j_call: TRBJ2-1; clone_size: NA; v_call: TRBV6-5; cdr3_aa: CASSYRLWFF; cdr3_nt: TGTGCCAGCAGTTACCGGCTCTGGTTCTTC
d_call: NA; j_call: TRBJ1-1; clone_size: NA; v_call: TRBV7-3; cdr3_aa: CASSLRAGMNTEAFF; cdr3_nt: TGTGCCAGCAGCTTAAGGGCGGGGATGAACACTGAAGCTTTCTTT
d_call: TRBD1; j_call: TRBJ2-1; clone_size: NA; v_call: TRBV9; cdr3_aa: CASSSPDRGVDEQFF; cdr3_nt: TGTGCCAGCAGCTCCCCGGACAGGGGGGTCGATGAGCAGTTCTTC
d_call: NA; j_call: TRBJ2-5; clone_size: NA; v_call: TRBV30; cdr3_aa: CAWRKPRYPPLQETQYF; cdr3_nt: TGTGCCTGGAGAAAACCTAGATATCCGCCCTTACAAGAGACCCAGTACTTC
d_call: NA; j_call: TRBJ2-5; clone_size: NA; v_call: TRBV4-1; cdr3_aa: CASSQEGNLETQYF; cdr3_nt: TGCGCCAGCAGCCAAGAAGGAAACCTGGAGACCCAGTACTTC
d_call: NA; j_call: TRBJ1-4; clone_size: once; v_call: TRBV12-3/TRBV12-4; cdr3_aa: CASSLDEKLFF; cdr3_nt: TGTGCCAGCAGTTTAGATGAAAAACTGTTTTTT
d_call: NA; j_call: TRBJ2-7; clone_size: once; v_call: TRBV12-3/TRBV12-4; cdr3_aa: CASTIQGDEQYF; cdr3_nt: TGTGCCAGCACTATTCAGGGAGACGAGCAGTACTTC
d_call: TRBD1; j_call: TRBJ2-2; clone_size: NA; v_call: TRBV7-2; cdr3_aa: CASSLAGTGATGELFF; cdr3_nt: TGTGCCAGCAGCTTAGCCGGGACAGGAGCCACCGGGGAGCTGTTTTTT
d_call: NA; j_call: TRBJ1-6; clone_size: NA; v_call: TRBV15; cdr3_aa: CATSRDRARLGSPLHF; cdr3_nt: TGTGCCACCAGCAGAGACCGGGCCCGTTTGGGATCACCCCTCCACTTT
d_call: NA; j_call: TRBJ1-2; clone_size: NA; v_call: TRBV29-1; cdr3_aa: CSVENTPSYGYTF; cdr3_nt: TGCAGCGTTGAAAACACCCCCTCCTATGGCTACACCTTC
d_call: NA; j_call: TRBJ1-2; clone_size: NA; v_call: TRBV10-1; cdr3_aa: CASSPTTARGIGGYTF; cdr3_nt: TGCGCCAGCAGTCCTACGACAGCCCGAGGGATCGGTGGCTACACCTTC
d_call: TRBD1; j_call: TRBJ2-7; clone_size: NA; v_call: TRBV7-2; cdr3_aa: CASSTRQGASEQYF; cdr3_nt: TGTGCCAGCAGCACCCGACAGGGGGCGAGCGAGCAGTACTTC
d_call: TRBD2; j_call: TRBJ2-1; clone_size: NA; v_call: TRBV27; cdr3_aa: CASRLTSGRLNEQFF; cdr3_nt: TGTGCCAGCAGGTTGACTAGCGGGAGATTAAATGAGCAGTTCTTC
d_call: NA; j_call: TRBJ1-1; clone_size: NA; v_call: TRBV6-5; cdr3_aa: CASRRGSTEAFF; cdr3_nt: TGTGCCAGCAGACGGGGGTCCACTGAAGCTTTCTTT
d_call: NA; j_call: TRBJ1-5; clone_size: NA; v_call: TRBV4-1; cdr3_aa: CASSLQTGGPQHF; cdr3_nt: TGCGCCAGCAGCCTCCAGACGGGGGGGCCCCAGCATTTT
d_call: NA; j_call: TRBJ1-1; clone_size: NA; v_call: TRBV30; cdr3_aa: CAYYRPPRDTEAFF; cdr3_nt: TGTGCCTACTATAGACCGCCGAGGGACACTGAAGCTTTCTTT
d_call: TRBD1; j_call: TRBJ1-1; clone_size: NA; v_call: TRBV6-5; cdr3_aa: CASSTDRDTEAFF; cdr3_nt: TGTGCCAGCAGTACGGACAGGGACACTGAAGCTTTCTTT
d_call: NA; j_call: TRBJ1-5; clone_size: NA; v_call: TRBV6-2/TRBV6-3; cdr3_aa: CASSYFPVGGSNQPQHF; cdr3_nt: TGTGCCAGCAGTTATTTTCCGGTGGGGGGTAGCAATCAGCCCCAGCATTTT
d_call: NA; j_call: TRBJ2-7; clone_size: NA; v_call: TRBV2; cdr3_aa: CASQLRRQNSYEQYF; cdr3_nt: TGTGCCAGCCAGCTACGACGTCAGAACTCCTACGAGCAGTACTTC